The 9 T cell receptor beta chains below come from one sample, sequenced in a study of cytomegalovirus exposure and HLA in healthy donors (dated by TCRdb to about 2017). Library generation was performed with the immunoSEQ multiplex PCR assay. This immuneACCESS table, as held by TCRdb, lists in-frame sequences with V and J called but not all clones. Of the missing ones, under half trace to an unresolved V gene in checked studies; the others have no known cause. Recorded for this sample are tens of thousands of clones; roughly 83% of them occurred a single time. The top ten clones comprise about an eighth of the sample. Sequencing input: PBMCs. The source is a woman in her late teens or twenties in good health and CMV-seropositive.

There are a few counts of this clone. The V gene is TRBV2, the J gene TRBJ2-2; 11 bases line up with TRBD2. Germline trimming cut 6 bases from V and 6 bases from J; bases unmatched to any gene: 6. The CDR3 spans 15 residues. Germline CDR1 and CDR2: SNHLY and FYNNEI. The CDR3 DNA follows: TGTGCCAGCAGGGTACTAGCGGGGGTCTCCGGGGAGCTGTTTTTT. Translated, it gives CASRVLAGVSGELFF.

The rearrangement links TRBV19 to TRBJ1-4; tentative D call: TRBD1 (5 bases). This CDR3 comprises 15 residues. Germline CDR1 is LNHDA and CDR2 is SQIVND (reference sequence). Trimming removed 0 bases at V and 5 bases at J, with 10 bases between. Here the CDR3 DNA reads TGTGCCAGTAGTATAGATCGTTGGGGCAATGAAAAACTGTTTTTT. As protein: CASSIDRWGNEKLFF.

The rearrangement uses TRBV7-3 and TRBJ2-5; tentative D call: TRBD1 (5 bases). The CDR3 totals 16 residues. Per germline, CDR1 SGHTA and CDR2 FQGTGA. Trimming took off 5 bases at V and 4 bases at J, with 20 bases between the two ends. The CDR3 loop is CASSQPKTTVRETQYF. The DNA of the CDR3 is TGTGCCAGCAGCCAACCAAAGACGACAGTTAGAGAGACCCAGTACTTC.

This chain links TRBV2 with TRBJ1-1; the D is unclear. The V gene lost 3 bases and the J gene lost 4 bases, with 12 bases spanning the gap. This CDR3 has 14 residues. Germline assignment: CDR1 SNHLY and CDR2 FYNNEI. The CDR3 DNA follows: TGTGCCAGCAGTGAGTTCGGGGAGGGCACTGAAGCTTTCTTT. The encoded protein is CASSEFGEGTEAFF.

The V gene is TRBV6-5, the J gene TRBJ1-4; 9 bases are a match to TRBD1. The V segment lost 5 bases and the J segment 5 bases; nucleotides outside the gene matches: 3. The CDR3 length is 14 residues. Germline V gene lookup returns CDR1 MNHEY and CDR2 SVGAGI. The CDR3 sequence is CASSMGQGNEKLFF. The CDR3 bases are TGTGCCAGCAGTATGGGACAGGGAAATGAAAAACTGTTTTTT.

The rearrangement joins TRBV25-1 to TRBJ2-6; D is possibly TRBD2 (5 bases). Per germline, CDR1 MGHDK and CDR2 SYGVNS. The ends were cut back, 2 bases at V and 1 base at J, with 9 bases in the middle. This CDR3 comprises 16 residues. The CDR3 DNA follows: TGTGCCAGCAGTGAAATCGGGGTATCTGGGGCCAACGTCCTGACTTTC. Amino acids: CASSEIGVSGANVLTF. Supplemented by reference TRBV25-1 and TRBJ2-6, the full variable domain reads EADIYQTPRYLVIGTGKKITLECSQTMGHDKMYWYQQDPGMELHLIHYSYGVNSTEKGDLSSESTVSRIRTEHFPLTLESARPSHTSQYLCASSEIGVSGANVLTFGAGSRLTVL.

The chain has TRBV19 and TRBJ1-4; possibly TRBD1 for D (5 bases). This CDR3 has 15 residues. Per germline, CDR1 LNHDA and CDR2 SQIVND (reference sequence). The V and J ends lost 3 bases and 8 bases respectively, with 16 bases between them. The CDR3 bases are TGTGCCAGTAGTATTGATTGGAGGGGCGGCGAAAAACTGTTTTTT. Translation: CASSIDWRGGEKLFF.

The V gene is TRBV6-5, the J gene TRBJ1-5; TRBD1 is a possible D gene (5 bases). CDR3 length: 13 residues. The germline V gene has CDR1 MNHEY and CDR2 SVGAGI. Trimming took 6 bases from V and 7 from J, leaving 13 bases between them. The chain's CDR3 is CASRRFQGQPQHF. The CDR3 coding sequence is TGTGCCAGCAGAAGATTTCAGGGACAGCCCCAGCATTTT.

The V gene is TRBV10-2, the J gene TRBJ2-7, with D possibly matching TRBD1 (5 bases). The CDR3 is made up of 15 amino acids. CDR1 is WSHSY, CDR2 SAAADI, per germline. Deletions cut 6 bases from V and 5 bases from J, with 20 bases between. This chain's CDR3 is CASRTQEIYSDEQYF. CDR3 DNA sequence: TGCGCCAGCAGGACACAGGAGATTTATAGTGACGAGCAGTACTTC.